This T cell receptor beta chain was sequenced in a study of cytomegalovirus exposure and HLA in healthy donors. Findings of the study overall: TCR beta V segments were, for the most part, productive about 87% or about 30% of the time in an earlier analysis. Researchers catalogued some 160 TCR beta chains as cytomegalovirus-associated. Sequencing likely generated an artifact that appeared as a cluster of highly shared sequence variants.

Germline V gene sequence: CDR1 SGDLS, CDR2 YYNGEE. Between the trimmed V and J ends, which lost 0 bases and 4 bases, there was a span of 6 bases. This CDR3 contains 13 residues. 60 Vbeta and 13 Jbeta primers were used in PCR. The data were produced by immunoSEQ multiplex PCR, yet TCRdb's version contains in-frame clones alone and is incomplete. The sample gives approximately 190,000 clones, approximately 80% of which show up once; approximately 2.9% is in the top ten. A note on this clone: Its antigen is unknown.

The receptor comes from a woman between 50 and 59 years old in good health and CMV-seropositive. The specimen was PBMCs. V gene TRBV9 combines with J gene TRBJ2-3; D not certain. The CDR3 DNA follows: TGTGCCAGCAGCGTAGAAACTTCAGATACGCAGTATTTT. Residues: CASSVETSDTQYF.